The subject of this entry is one TCR beta chain. The CDR3 consists of 14 residues. CDR1 MNHEY and CDR2 SVGAGI come from the germline V gene. Trimming at V came to 6 bases and at J to 1 base, leaving 4 bases not matched to a gene. The sample originates from a study of blood T cell repertoires in COVID-19. About the research overall: Donors in the United States, Italy and Spain gave samples during acute or convalescent COVID-19. T cells, B-cell-depleted T cells, or PBMCs supplied cDNA or gDNA.

Seattle-derived patients entered the study during active infection and were followed longitudinally. Profiling relied on immunoSEQ multiplex PCR, and the TCRdb table lists in-frame clones only, not all of them. Among tens of thousands of clones listed, 83% were seen once. Sequenced input: peripheral blood. The chain couples TRBV6-5 to TRBJ1-2; TRBD1 aligns across 8 bases. This clonotype was sampled from a man between 25 and 39 years old with COVID-19, enrolled during active disease. In DNA form, the CDR3 reads TGTGCCAGCAGAACAGGGGGGAGTAACTATGGCTACACCTTC. Residues: CASRTGGSNYGYTF.